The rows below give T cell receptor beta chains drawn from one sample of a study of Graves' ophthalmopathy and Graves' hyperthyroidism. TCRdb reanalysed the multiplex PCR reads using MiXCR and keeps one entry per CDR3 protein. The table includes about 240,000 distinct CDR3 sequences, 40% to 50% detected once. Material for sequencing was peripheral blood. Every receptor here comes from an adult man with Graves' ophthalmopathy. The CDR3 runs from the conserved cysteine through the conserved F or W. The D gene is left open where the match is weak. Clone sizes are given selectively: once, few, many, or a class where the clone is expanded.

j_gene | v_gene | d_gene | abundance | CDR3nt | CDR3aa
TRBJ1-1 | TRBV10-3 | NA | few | TGTGCCATCACCCAAACCGGACAGAACACTGAAGCTTTCTTT | CAITQTGQNTEAFF
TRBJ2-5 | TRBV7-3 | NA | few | TGTGCCAGCAGCTTAGGGATCCGGGACACAAGAGAGACCCAGTACTTC | CASSLGIRDTRETQYF
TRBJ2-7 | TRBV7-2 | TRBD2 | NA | TGTGCCAGCAGCACGGGACTAGCGGGAGATTTCTACGAGCAGTACTTC | CASSTGLAGDFYEQYF
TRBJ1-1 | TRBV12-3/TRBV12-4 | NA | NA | TGTGCCAGCAGTTTTTACACTGAAGCTTTCTTT | CASSFYTEAFF
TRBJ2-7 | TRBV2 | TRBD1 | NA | TGTGCCAGCAGTATCACAGGGGCCTACGAGCAGTACTTC | CASSITGAYEQYF
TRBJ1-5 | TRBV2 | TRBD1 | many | TGTGCCAGCAAGACGACAGGGCGCAATCAGCCCCAGCATTTT | CASKTTGRNQPQHF
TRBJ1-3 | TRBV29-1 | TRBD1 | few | TGCAGCGTTGCCCCAAGACAGGGGGATTTAAACACCATATATTTT | CSVAPRQGDLNTIYF
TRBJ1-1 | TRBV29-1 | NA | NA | TGTGCCACTTCCCCCGGACGGCGAAGTGAAGCTTTCTTT | CATSPGRRSEAFF
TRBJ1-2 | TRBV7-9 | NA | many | TGTGCCAGCAGCCAGGACAGTAACTATGGCTACACCTTC | CASSQDSNYGYTF
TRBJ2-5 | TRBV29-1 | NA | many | TGCAGCGTTGAGTCCGTGTACCAAGAGACCCAGTACTTC | CSVESVYQETQYF
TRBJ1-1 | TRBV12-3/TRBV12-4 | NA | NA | TGTGCCAGCAGTTTAGGCAGCGGAATCACTGAAGCTTTCTTT | CASSLGSGITEAFF
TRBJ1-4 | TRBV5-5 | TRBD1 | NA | TGTGCCAGCAGCTTGAACTCGGGACAGGAGATTGCAACTAATGAAAAACTGTTTTTT | CASSLNSGQEIATNEKLFF
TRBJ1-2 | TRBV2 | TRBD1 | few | TGTGCCAGCAGTGATTCCGGGACAGGGCTTAACTATGGCTACACCTTC | CASSDSGTGLNYGYTF
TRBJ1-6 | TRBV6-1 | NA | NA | TGTGCCAGCAACGTAGCGGCCTCCGGGTCACCCCTCCACTTT | CASNVAASGSPLHF
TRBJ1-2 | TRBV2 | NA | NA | TGTGCCAGCACCCCCGAGGAGGGCCATGGCTACACCTTC | CASTPEEGHGYTF
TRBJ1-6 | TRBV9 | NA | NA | TGTGCCAGCAGAAGCGCCGGGAGCTGGGCTAATTCACCCCTCCACTTT | CASRSAGSWANSPLHF
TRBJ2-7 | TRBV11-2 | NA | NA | TGTGCCAGCAGCTTAGCTCAGGGGCGCTACGAGCAGTACTTC | CASSLAQGRYEQYF
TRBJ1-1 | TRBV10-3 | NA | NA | TGTGCCAGCAGTTACGGCATCGCCCGGGACACTGAAGCTTTCTTT | CASSYGIARDTEAFF
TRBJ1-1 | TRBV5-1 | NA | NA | TGCGCCAGCAGCTTCCGGGGGGGCCGGGACACTGAAGCTTTCTTT | CASSFRGGRDTEAFF
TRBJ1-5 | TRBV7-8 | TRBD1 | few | TGTGCCAGCAACCCGACAGGGGGAAATCAGCCCCAGCATTTT | CASNPTGGNQPQHF
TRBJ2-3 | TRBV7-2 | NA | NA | TGTGCCAGCAGCTTCTTCCAACTGGACAGCCCAGATACGCAGTATTTT | CASSFFQLDSPDTQYF
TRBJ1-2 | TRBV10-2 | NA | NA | TGCGCCAGCAGTGAGTCGCTCAGGGCCTCGAGCTATGGCTACACCTTC | CASSESLRASSYGYTF
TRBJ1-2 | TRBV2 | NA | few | TGTGCCAGCAGTTATAACCCCAGGGAAGGGAGCTACACCTTC | CASSYNPREGSYTF
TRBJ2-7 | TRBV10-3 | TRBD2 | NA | TGTGCCATCGGGACTAGGACAGTTAGCTCCTACGAGCAGTACTTC | CAIGTRTVSSYEQYF
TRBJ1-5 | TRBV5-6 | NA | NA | TGTGCCAGCAGCTTTGGCAGCGAAACCAATCAGCCCCAGCATTTT | CASSFGSETNQPQHF
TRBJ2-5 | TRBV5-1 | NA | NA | TGCGCCAGCAGCTTGGGGGGAGCTCCTCATCAGCCCCAGTACTTC | CASSLGGAPHQPQYF
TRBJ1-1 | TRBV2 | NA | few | TGTGCCAGCAGTGAAGGGTACATGAACACTGAAGCTTTCTTT | CASSEGYMNTEAFF
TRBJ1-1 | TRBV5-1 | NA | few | TGCGCCAGCAGCTACCAATCCCGAGGGTCGAACACTGAAGCTTTCTTT | CASSYQSRGSNTEAFF
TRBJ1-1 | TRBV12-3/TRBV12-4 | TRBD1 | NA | TGTGCCAGCAGTTTGGGGACAGGGGGCAGGTGGACTGAAGCTTTCTTT | CASSLGTGGRWTEAFF
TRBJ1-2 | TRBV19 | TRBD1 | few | TGTGCCAGTAGTATGGCAGGGGGTAACTATGGCTACACCTTC | CASSMAGGNYGYTF
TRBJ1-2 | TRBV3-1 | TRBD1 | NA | TGTGCCAGCAGCCAAGATTTGCAGGGGGTCTATGGCTACACCTTC | CASSQDLQGVYGYTF
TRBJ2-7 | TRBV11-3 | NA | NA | TGTGCCAGCAGCTTAGGACAGACCCGCTCCTACGAGCAGTACTTC | CASSLGQTRSYEQYF
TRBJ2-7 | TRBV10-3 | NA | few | TGTGCCAGCAGTTCGACAGGGCGCGGGGGTGTCTACGAGCAGTACTTC | CASSSTGRGGVYEQYF
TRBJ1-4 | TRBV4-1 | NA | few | TGCGCCAGCGAGGACAGTGTTAATGAAAAACTGTTTTTT | CASEDSVNEKLFF
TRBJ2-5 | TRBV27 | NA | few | TGTGCCAGCACGGCAGGGATTCAAGAGACCCAGTACTTC | CASTAGIQETQYF
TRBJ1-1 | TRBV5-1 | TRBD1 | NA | TGCGCCAGCAGCCCGGGGGCAGGGGGGGAGATCACTGAAGCTTTCTTT | CASSPGAGGEITEAFF
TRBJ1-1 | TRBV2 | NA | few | TGTGCCAGCGGCGTTGGGCAAATGAACACTGAAGCTTTCTTT | CASGVGQMNTEAFF
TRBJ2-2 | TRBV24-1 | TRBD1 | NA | TGTGCCACCAGTGATTTACCGGGACAGGGGAACACCGGGGAGCTGTTTTTT | CATSDLPGQGNTGELFF
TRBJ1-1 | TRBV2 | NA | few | TGTGCCAGCAGTGTGTTTCTGAACACTGAAGCTTTCTTT | CASSVFLNTEAFF
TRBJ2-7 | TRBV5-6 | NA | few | TGTGCCAGCAGCTTGCAAACTCCGGCCTACGAGCAGTACTTC | CASSLQTPAYEQYF
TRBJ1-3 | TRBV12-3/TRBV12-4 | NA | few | TGTGCCAGCAGACTTCGGACGGACAGAAACACCATATATTTT | CASRLRTDRNTIYF
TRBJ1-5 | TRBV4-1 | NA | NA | TGCGCCAGCAGCCCCCCCTTGGGCAGTAATCAGCCCCAGCATTTT | CASSPPLGSNQPQHF
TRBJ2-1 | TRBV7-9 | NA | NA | TGTGCCAGCAGCATACGAGATGAGCAGTTCTTC | CASSIRDEQFF